The 12 T cell receptor beta chains reported below all come from one sample, sequenced in a study of identical twins. TCRdb fed the 5' RACE reads into MiXCR, producing one record per CDR3 protein. The top ten clones hold around 0.25% of a sample with 1.5 million to 2 million distinct CDR3 sequences, around a third of them seen once. Sample: cord blood. These receptors were obtained from a newborn girl in good health.

The V and J genes are TRBV2 and TRBJ2-3; D gene uncertain. The length of the CDR3 is 17 residues. Trimming removed 4 bases at V and 1 base at J, with 18 bases between. Germline assignment: CDR1 SNHLY and CDR2 FYNNEI. In DNA, the CDR3 is TGTGCCAGCAGTGTTGGTTTAGACTCCGGAGGCACAGATACGCAGTATTTT. Its protein product is CASSVGLDSGGTDTQYF.

This clonotype was seen a few times. The gene calls are TRBV27 and TRBJ2-5; D unclear. Trimming left V 2 bases short and J 2 bases short, with 9 bases between. CDR1 and CDR2 from the germline V gene are MNHEY and SMNVEV (reference sequence). The CDR3 has 14 residues. CDR3 DNA: TGTGCCAGCAGTTTAGGGCTACGTCAAGAGACCCAGTACTTC. This translates into CASSLGLRQETQYF.

The V call is TRBV20-1, the J call TRBJ1-1; D is undetermined. Germline V lookup: CDR1 DFQATT, CDR2 SNEGSKA (reference sequence). This CDR3 is built from 11 residues. CDR3 nucleotides: TGCATCATGCCGCGGAACACTGAAGCTTTCTTT. Its protein product is CIMPRNTEAFF.

With regard to this clonotype: A much larger clone lies one base from this, so it may be a read error. The CDR3 bases are TGTGCCAGCAGCTTAGCCCCAGCATCCAATGAGCAGTTCTTC. Protein: CASSLAPASNEQFF. The V and J genes are TRBV7-2 and TRBJ2-1; D ambiguous. Trimming stripped 0 bases from V and 6 bases from J, with 9 bases between. The germline CDR1 and CDR2 sequences are SGHTA and FQGNSA. The CDR3 spans 14 residues.

The rearrangement uses TRBV14 and TRBJ2-5; D call uncertain. The CDR3 sequence is 15 residues long. With 1 base removed from V and 11 bases from J, the gap between germline ends came to 20 bases. Germline values: CDR1 SGHDN, CDR2 FVKESK. DNA for the CDR3: TGTGCCAGCAGCCAAGTCCCTGCTTCCTACAATGAGCAGTACTTC. Amino acid sequence: CASSQVPASYNEQYF.

The V gene is TRBV20-1, the J gene TRBJ1-1, with D possibly matching TRBD1 (6 bases). The V end lost 8 bases, the J end lost 0 bases, and 34 bases lay between the germline ends. Germline loops: CDR1 DFQATT, CDR2 SNEGSKA (reference sequence). The CDR3 is 20 residues long. The CDR3 region has the DNA TGCAGTTTACGTAAGCGGACAGCGGGCCGGGCCCTCCTTTTGAACACTGAAGCTTTCTTT. It encodes CSLRKRTAGRALLLNTEAFF.

This clonotype appeared a few times. The chain combines TRBV28 with TRBJ2-7; 8 positions agree with TRBD1. V was clipped by 7 bases and J by 5 bases; unmatched bases: 7. In germline, CDR1 is MDHEN, CDR2 SYDVKM. The length of the CDR3 is 13 residues. CDR3: CASTGTGIHEQYF. CDR3 sequence (DNA): TGTGCCAGCACCGGGACAGGCATCCACGAGCAGTACTTC.

The chain carries TRBV13 and TRBJ2-3; D may be TRBD2 (5 bases). Trimming took off 5 bases at V and 4 bases at J, with 16 bases between the two ends. Germline CDR1 reads PRHDT; CDR2 reads FYEKMQ (reference sequence). The CDR3 loop spans 15 amino acids. CDR3 nucleotides: TGTGCCAGCAGCCTAAGGCCCAAAGCGGCAGATACGCAGTATTTT. This gives the protein CASSLRPKAADTQYF. Combining the CDR3 with reference TRBV13 and TRBJ2-3 gives the whole variable domain AAGVIQSPRHLIKEKRETATLKCYPIPRHDTVYWYQQGPGQDPQFLISFYEKMQSDKGSIPDRFSAQQFSDYHSELNMSSLELGDSALYFCASSLRPKAADTQYFGPGTRLTVL.

The chain joins TRBV28 to TRBJ1-5; D is uncertain. CDR1 is MDHEN, CDR2 SYDVKM, per germline. Trimming took 3 bases from V and 1 from J, leaving 10 bases between them. This CDR3 region has 15 residues. The CDR3 is CASSFLGRSNQPQHF. In DNA, the CDR3 is TGTGCCAGCAGTTTCTTGGGGAGGAGCAATCAGCCCCAGCATTTT.

The table lists this clonotype with a few counts. V gene TRBV20-1 combines with J gene TRBJ2-7; 7 bases map to TRBD2. Germline loops: CDR1 DFQATT, CDR2 SNEGSKA (reference sequence). The CDR3 spans 14 residues. Trimming removed 2 bases from V and 6 bases from J; junction bases left unmatched: 10. CDR3 in amino acids: CSARPGGMGGEQYF. Written as DNA, the CDR3 is TGCAGTGCTAGACCGGGAGGAATGGGGGGCGAGCAGTACTTC.

Concerning this clonotype: A junction end diverges from the germline sequence, so it may reflect a read error. This chain uses TRBV27 with TRBJ2-7; no definite D call. The J call could be wrong; TRBJ2-5 is a better fit for the DNA end. Germline CDR1 reads MNHEY; CDR2 reads SMNVEV (reference sequence). This CDR3 spans 13 amino acids. The CDR3: CAGSLSALETQYF. CDR3 DNA: TGTGCCGGCAGTCTAAGTGCGTTGGAGACCCAGTACTTC.

The chain employs TRBV29-1 and TRBJ2-5, with D possibly TRBD1 on 6 matching bases. CDR1 is SQVTM, CDR2 ANQGSEA, per germline. V was pared by 2 bases and J by 3 bases, with 7 bases between. This CDR3 is built from 12 residues. The CDR3 region has the DNA TGCAGCGTTGAACAGGGGAAAGAGACCCAGTACTTC. Translated: CSVEQGKETQYF.